The subject of this entry is one T cell receptor (beta chain). Its antigen is as yet unknown. The record originates from a study of T cell responses to AZD1222 COVID-19 vaccine. Clones were sequenced by immunoSEQ multiplex PCR, and TCRdb holds only the in-frame ones, with some missing. The data contain more than 110,000 clones, approximately 92% of them singletons. Germline lookup yields CDR1 MNHNY and CDR2 SVGAGI (reference sequence). The CDR3 is 13 amino acids. The V gene lost 3 bases and the J gene lost 8 bases, with 11 bases spanning the gap. The study's findings and limits: Rises in breadth and depth of Spike-specific TCRs came after two AZD1222 doses.

The genes are TRBV6-6 and TRBJ1-5; D is unresolved. Specimen: peripheral blood, collected 28 days after the second AZD1222 dose. The clonotype comes from an adult who received the AZD1222 COVID-19 vaccine. The CDR3 is CASSYGKVEPQHF. The CDR3 DNA reads TGTGCCAGCAGTTATGGGAAGGTTGAGCCCCAGCATTTT.